This TCR beta chain was found in a study of T-cell reconstitution after alpha-beta-depleted transplantation in children. Unique molecular identifiers were incorporated when the TCRbeta library was constructed. TCRdb fed the PCR reads into MiXCR, producing one record per CDR3 protein. The sample lists some 500,000 distinct CDR3 sequences, approximately 20% occurring once. Germline V gene data show CDR1 as SGHVS and CDR2 as FNYEAQ. V trimming: 2 bases; J trimming: 2 bases; junction bases outside the gene matches: 10. This CDR3 has 17 amino acids. This clonotype has just a few counts. The sample here was PBMCs from the stem cell graft donor, taken from the stem cell graft. The origin of this receptor is a human donor who donated a stem cell graft to a child with acute lymphoblastic leukemia. This chain joins TRBV7-6 and TRBJ1-2, with 8 bases aligning to TRBD1. The CDR3 bases are TGTGCCAGCAGCTTACAAATCGGGACAGGTTACAACTATGGCTACACCTTC. This gives the protein CASSLQIGTGYNYGYTF.